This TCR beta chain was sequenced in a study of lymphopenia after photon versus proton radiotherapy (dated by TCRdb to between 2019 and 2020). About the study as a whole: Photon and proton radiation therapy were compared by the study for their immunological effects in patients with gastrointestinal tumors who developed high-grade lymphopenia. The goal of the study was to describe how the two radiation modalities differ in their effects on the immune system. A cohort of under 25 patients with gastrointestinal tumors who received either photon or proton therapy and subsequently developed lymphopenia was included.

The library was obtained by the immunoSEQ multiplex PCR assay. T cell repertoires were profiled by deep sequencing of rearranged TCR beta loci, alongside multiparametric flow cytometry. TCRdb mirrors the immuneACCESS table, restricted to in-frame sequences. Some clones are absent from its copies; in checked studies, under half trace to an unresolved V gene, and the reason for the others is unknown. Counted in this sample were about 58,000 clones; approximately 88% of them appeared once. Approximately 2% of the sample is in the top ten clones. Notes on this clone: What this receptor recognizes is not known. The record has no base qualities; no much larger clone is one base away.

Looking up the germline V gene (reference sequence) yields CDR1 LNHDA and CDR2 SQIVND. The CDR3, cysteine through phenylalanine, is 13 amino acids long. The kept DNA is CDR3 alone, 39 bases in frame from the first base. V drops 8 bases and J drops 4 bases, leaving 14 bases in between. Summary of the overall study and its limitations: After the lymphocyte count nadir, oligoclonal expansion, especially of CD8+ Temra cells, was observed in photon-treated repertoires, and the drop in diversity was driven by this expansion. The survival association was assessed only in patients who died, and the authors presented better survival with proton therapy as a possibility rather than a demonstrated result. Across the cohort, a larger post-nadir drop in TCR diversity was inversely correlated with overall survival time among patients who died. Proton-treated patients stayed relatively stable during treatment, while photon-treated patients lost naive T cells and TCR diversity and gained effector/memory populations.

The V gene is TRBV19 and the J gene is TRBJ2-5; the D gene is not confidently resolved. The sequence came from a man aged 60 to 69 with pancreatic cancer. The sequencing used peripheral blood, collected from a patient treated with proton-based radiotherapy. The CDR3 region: CASRGSVGETQYF. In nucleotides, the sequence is TGTGCCAGTCGCGGCAGTGTCGGAGAGACCCAGTACTTC.